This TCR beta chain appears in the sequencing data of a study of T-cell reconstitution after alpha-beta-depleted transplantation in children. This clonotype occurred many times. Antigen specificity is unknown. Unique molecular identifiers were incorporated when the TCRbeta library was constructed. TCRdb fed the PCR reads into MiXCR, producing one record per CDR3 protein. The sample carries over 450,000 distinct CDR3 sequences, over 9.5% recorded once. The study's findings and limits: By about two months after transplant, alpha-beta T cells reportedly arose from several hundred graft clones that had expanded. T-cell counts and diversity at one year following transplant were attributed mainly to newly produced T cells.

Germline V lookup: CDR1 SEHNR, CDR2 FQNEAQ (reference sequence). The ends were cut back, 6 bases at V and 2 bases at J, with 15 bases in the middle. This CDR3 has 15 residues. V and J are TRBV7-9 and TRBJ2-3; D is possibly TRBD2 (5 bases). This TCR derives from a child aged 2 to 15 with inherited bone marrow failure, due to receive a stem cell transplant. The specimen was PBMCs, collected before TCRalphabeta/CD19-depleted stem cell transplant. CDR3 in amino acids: CASSPPGLNTDTQYF. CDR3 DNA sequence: TGTGCCAGCAGTCCCCCCGGACTGAACACAGATACGCAGTATTTT.